This is a list of T cell receptor beta chains from one sample in a study of blood T cell repertoires in COVID-19. Sequencing was performed with immunoSEQ multiplex PCR; in TCRdb, only in-frame clones are kept and a portion is missing. The table has about 150,000 clones, roughly 87% seen once. The sequencing sample was made of peripheral blood. These receptor sequences come from a woman between 45 and 60 years old with acute or convalescent COVID-19. The CDR3 runs from the conserved cysteine through the conserved F or W. Fields, in order: CDR3 protein, CDR3 DNA, J gene, V gene, clone size, D gene. A D gene is named only where the DNA matches it firmly. Clone size is stated in some rows and not others, as once, few, many or a class when expanded.

CDR3 protein: CASSLWGRQGETQYF
CDR3 DNA: TGTGCCAGCAGCTTATGGGGCAGACAGGGGGAGACCCAGTACTTC
J gene: TRBJ2-5
V gene: TRBV7-3
clone size: .
D gene: TRBD1

CDR3 protein: CASSQHRLAGGPTGANVLTF
CDR3 DNA: TGCGCCAGCAGCCAACACAGACTAGCGGGGGGGCCTACTGGGGCCAACGTCCTGACTTTC
J gene: TRBJ2-6
V gene: TRBV4-1
clone size: .
D gene: TRBD2

CDR3 protein: CSAPTPEGAFF
CDR3 DNA: TGCAGTGCCCCCACCCCTGAGGGAGCTTTCTTT
J gene: TRBJ1-1
V gene: TRBV20-1
clone size: once
D gene: .

CDR3 protein: CASSFGQGGYEQYF
CDR3 DNA: TGCGCCAGCAGCTTTGGGCAGGGGGGCTACGAGCAGTACTTC
J gene: TRBJ2-7
V gene: TRBV5-1
clone size: .
D gene: .

CDR3 protein: CASSFGPYTDTQYF
CDR3 DNA: TGTGCCAGCAGCTTCGGTCCCTACACAGATACGCAGTATTTT
J gene: TRBJ2-3
V gene: TRBV11-2
clone size: .
D gene: .

CDR3 protein: CASGGRIWGQETQYF
CDR3 DNA: TGTGCTAGTGGTGGGCGCATTTGGGGGCAGGAGACCCAGTACTTC
J gene: TRBJ2-5
V gene: TRBV12-5
clone size: .
D gene: .

CDR3 protein: CASSYTITGEQFF
CDR3 DNA: TGTGCCAGCAGTTACACAATCACGGGTGAGCAGTTCTTC
J gene: TRBJ2-1
V gene: TRBV28
clone size: .
D gene: .

CDR3 protein: CASSQPQEGEKLFF
CDR3 DNA: TGTGCCAGCAGTCAACCTCAGGAGGGAGAAAAACTGTTTTTT
J gene: TRBJ1-4
V gene: TRBV3-1/TRBV3-2
clone size: once
D gene: .

CDR3 protein: CSATGTYEQYF
CDR3 DNA: TGCAGTGCAACCGGGACATACGAGCAGTACTTC
J gene: TRBJ2-7
V gene: TRBV20-1
clone size: once
D gene: .

CDR3 protein: CASSPVREGVLNGYTF
CDR3 DNA: TGTGCCAGCAGCCCAGTCAGGGAGGGGGTATTGAATGGCTACACCTTC
J gene: TRBJ1-2
V gene: TRBV3-1/TRBV3-2
clone size: .
D gene: .